The TCR beta chain under discussion was sequenced for a study of blood T cell repertoires in COVID-19. The table came from immunoSEQ multiplex PCR; TCRdb's copy has only in-frame clones and leaves some out. The repertoire holds 200,000 to 300,000 clones, with about 90% as singletons. CDR1 and CDR2 (germline): LGHDT, YNNKEL (reference sequence). The CDR3 length is 13 residues. The germline V and J ends were trimmed by 1 base and 3 bases, with 6 bases remaining between them. The clonotype was recovered from a woman aged 40 to 49 with acute COVID-19. The rearrangement uses TRBV3-1 (or the pseudogene TRBV3-2) and TRBJ2-5; D is undetermined. The specimen was PBMCs or T cells enriched from blood (not recorded which). CDR3 protein: CASSQVPEETQYF. CDR3 nucleotides: TGTGCCAGCAGCCAAGTTCCAGAAGAGACCCAGTACTTC.